These 16 T cell receptor beta chains were sequenced from one sample in a study of CD8+CD57+ T cells in acquired aplastic anemia. The template used for profiling TCR beta VDJ and CDR3 was genomic DNA. MiXCR, run by TCRdb on the reads, gives a single entry per CDR3 protein. Of more than 150,000 distinct CDR3 sequences in the sample, nearly 50% were seen once. Sequencing involved patients with CD8+CD57+ cell expansion previously shown by flow cytometry. What was sequenced was sorted CD4+, CD8+, or CD8+CD57+ T cells (not recorded which) from PBMCs. The source is a human donor with aplastic anemia.

As regards this clonotype: Being one base from a much bigger clone, this may be a read error. The CDR3 does not close with the conserved phenylalanine or tryptophan, likely indicating a read error. The chain links TRBV25-1 to TRBJ2-1, with D maybe TRBD1 (7 bases). V dropped 8 bases and J dropped 3 bases, with 17 bases sitting between them. CDR1 and CDR2 (germline): MGHDK, SYGVNS. The CDR3 totals 15 residues. CDR3 sequence: CASATFRGDYNEQFL. CDR3 DNA sequence: TGTGCCAGCGCCACGTTCAGGGGGGACTACAATGAGCAGTTCCTC.

This clonotype has a count of ten or more. V usage is TRBV20-1 and J usage is TRBJ2-1; 8 nucleotides align to TRBD2. Germline CDR1 reads DFQATT; CDR2 reads SNEGSKA (reference sequence). The CDR3 sequence is 14 residues long. Losses at the gene ends were 1 base for V and 7 bases for J; bases not matched to a gene: 6. CDR3 coding DNA: TGCAGTGCTAGAGCGGGGGGGGCGGAGAATGAGCAGTTCTTC. This translates into CSARAGGAENEQFF.

This clonotype was found many times. The rearrangement joins TRBV6-4 to TRBJ1-4, with 10 bases that match TRBD1. Losses at the gene ends were 5 bases for V and 2 bases for J; bases not matched to a gene: 17. Looked up from germline, CDR1 is MRHNA and CDR2 is SNTAGT. The CDR3 extends over 20 amino acids. CDR3 sequence (DNA): TGTGCCAGCAGTAGACTCCCGACAGGGGGCAAGTCTACGACTAATGAAAAACTGTTTTTT. Residues: CASSRLPTGGKSTTNEKLFF.

The J gene is TRBJ2-5, the V gene TRBV11-2; D is unclear. Germline assignment: CDR1 SGHAT and CDR2 FQNNGV. V dropped 3 bases and J dropped 3 bases, with 11 bases sitting between them. The CDR3 contains 14 residues. CDR3 residues: CASSLGILKETQYF. The CDR3 DNA follows: TGTGCCAGCAGCTTGGGGATTTTAAAAGAGACCCAGTACTTC.

The V gene is TRBV10-3, the J gene TRBJ2-7; TRBD1 matches 7 bases. The junction had 4 bases not matched to a gene; V was cut back by 5 bases and J by 3 bases. This CDR3 spans 13 amino acids. Germline CDR1 and CDR2: ENHRY and SYGVKD. CDR3 in DNA: TGTGCCATCAGTACAGGGGACGACTACGAGCAGTACTTC. The encoded protein is CAISTGDDYEQYF.

This clonotype showed up many times. For the CDR3, the DNA is TGTGCCAGCAGCTCCCGGGACTCTAATGAAAAACTGTTTTTT. Translating it yields CASSSRDSNEKLFF. The chain has TRBV7-2 and TRBJ1-4; tentative D call: TRBD1 (5 bases). In germline, CDR1 is SGHTA, CDR2 FQGNSA. CDR3 size: 14 residues. The V and J ends lost 4 bases and 3 bases respectively, with 9 bases between them.

This chain links TRBV3-1 with TRBJ2-7; 8 positions agree with TRBD2. Germline V gene sequence: CDR1 LGHDT, CDR2 YNNKEL (reference sequence). The CDR3 consists of 19 residues. After removal of 3 bases from V and 0 bases from J, the junction contained 16 bases not matched to a gene. DNA for the CDR3: TGTGCCAGCAGCCAGGTTCACCGCGGGAGGACACCCGTCTCCTACGAGCAGTACTTC. Amino acids: CASSQVHRGRTPVSYEQYF.

This clonotype was picked up a small number of times. CDR3 bases: TGTGCCAGGACGGACGGGACAGGCAGCTACGAGCAGTACTTC. Translation: CARTDGTGSYEQYF. V gene TRBV13 combines with J gene TRBJ2-7; TRBD1 matches at 8 bases. The V segment lost 9 bases and the J segment 3 bases; nucleotides outside the gene matches: 10. The CDR3 is 14 amino acids. The germline V gene encodes CDR1 PRHDT and CDR2 FYEKMQ (reference sequence).

The rearrangement joins TRBV6-5 to TRBJ2-3; D could derive from TRBD1 or TRBD2 (5 bases each). Germline V gene sequence: CDR1 MNHEY, CDR2 SVGAGI. Trimming left V 1 base short and J 1 base short, with 9 bases between. CDR3 length: 15 amino acids. The CDR3 region is CASSYYGDGTDTQYF. In DNA form, the CDR3 reads TGTGCCAGCAGTTACTATGGGGACGGCACAGATACGCAGTATTTT.

There are a few counts of this clonotype. The chain uses TRBV28 and TRBJ1-2; 11 bases agree with TRBD1. The junction had 3 bases not matched to a gene; V was cut back by 2 bases and J by 4 bases. The CDR3 has 15 amino acids. CDR1 and CDR2 from the germline V gene are MDHEN and SYDVKM. The CDR3 protein is CASSLPGQGAYGYTF. The CDR3 coding sequence is TGTGCCAGCAGTTTACCCGGACAGGGGGCCTATGGCTACACCTTC.

This clonotype was found many times. In DNA form, the CDR3 reads TGCGCCAGCAGCTTGGACGTCGGGGGGGGAGGCTACACCTTC. It specifies CASSLDVGGGGYTF. The gene calls are TRBV5-1 and TRBJ1-2; tentative D call: TRBD1 (5 bases). Trimming took 0 bases from V and 8 from J, leaving 14 bases between them. Germline V gives CDR1 SGHRS, CDR2 YFSETQ. The CDR3 is 14 amino acids.

The chain is built from TRBV4-3 and TRBJ2-7; 7 bases line up with TRBD1. The CDR3 is 14 amino acids. V was pared by 1 base and J by 5 bases, with 5 bases of the junction left unmatched. The germline V gene has CDR1 LGHNA and CDR2 YSLEER. The CDR3 protein is CASSQGIQGNEQYF. DNA for the CDR3: TGCGCCAGCAGCCAAGGCATACAGGGGAACGAGCAGTACTTC.

CDR3 nucleotide sequence: TGCGCCAGCAGCTTGGGACTGAGCTCCTACGAGCAGTACTTC. It codes for CASSLGLSSYEQYF. The chain recombines TRBV5-1 with TRBJ2-7; D is ambiguous. CDR1 SGHRS and CDR2 YFSETQ come from the germline V gene. The CDR3 is 14 amino acids. Between the trimmed V and J ends, which lost 0 bases and 0 bases, there was a span of 7 bases.

In this sample, this clonotype turned up a few times. The rearrangement uses TRBV9 and TRBJ2-2; a possible D gene is TRBD2 (6 bases). Trimming removed 3 bases at V and 6 bases at J, with 18 bases between. This CDR3 contains 16 residues. Per the germline V gene, CDR1 is SGDLS and CDR2 is YYNGEE. The CDR3 coding sequence is TGTGCCAGCAGCGCGAACTGGGGGGTTTCTCCCGGGGAGCTGTTTTTT. Translating gives CASSANWGVSPGELFF.

The V call is TRBV10-3, the J call TRBJ2-7; TRBD2 aligns across 10 bases. The germline V gene has CDR1 ENHRY and CDR2 SYGVKD. The CDR3 extends over 14 amino acids. With V trimmed by 6 bases and J by 5 bases, 7 bases remained unmatched. The CDR3 loop is CAISLAGDLDEQYF. CDR3 DNA sequence: TGTGCCATCAGCCTAGCGGGGGATCTGGACGAGCAGTACTTC.

The CDR3 nucleotides read TGTGCCAGCAGCCCGCGTGGACGGCCTAACTATGGCTACACCTTC. Encoded protein: CASSPRGRPNYGYTF. The rearrangement joins TRBV14 to TRBJ1-2; no clear D gene. The CDR3 is 15 residues long. Germline loops: CDR1 SGHDN, CDR2 FVKESK. V was pared by 4 bases and J by 0 bases, with 12 bases between.